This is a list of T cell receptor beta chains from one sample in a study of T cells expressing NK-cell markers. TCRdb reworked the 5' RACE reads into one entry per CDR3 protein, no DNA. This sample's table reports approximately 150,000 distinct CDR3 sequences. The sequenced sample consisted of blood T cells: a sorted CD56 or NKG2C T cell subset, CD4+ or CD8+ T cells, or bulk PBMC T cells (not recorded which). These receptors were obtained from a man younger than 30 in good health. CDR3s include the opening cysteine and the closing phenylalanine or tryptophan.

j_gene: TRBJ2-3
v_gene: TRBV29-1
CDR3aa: CSGRQVGEDTQYF

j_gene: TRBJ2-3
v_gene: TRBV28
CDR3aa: CASSLEIRRNKREVDTDTQYF

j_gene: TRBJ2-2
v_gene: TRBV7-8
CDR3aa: CASSLLQGYTGELFF

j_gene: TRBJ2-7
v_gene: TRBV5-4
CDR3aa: CASSYIGGQDYEQYF

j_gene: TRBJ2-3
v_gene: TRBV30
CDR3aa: CAWTTGELDTQYF

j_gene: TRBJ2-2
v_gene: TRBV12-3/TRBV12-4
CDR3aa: CATYGAGGNTGELFF

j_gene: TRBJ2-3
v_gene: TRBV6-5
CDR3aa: CASSPDSDTQYF

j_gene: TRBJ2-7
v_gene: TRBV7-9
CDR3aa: CASSLDETYEQYF

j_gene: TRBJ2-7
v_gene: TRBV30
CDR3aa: CAWSVGQGAYEQYF

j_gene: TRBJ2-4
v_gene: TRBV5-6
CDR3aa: CASSLGTSGRNIQYF

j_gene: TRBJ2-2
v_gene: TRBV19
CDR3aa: CASKAGRGTGELFF

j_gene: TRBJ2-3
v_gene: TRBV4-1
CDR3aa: CASSQDSLAGGPSKYF

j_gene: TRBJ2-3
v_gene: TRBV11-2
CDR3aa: CASSYLKLRGLVTDTQYF

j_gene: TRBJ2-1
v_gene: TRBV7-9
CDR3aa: CASSLELALNEQFF

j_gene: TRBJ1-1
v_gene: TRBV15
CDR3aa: CATSSYGNPEAFF

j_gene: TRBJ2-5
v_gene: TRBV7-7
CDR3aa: CASSRTPRTSGRQETQYF

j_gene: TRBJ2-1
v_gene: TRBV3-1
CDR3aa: CASSRDREIYNEQFF

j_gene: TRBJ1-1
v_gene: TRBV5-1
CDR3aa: CASTAADTEAFF

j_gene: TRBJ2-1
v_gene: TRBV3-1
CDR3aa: CASSQVAGENNEQFF

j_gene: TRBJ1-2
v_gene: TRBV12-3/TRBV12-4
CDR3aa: CASSPTGGNYGYTF

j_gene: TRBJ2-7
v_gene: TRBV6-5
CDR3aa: CASSYGPVRDRAHEQYF

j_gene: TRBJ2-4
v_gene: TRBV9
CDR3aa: CASSGGGGDIQYF

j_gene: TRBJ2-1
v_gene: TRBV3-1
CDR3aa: CASSLMGLAAYNEQFF

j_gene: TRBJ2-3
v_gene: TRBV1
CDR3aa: CTSSQRVPSGRASPDTQYF

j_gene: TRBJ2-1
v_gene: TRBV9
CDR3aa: CASSVAEGQAQPWGDEQFF

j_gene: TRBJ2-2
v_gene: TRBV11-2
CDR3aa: CASSLSLGTSYTGELFF

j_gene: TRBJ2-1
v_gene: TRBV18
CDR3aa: CASSPPWGVEGVVLYNEQFF

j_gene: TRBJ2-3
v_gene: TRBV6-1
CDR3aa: CASYLAGGLDTQYF

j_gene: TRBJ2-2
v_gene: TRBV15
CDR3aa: CATRTFGGELFF

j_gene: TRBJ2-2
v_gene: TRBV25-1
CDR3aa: CASNPGGTGELFF

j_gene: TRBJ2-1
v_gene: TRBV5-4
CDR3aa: CASSSDYPEQFF

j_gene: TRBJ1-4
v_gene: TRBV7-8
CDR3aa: CASSLAREVNEKLFF

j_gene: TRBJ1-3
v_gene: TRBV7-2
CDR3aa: CASSFDRSSGNTIYF

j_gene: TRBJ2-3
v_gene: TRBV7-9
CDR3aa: CASSQGTDPTQYF

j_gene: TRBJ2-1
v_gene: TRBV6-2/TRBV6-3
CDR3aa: CASTSWGSGPNNEQFF

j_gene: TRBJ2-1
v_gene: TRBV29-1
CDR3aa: CSVFSNRNTDPYNEQFF

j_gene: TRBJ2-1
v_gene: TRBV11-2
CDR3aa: CASRQTDSNEQFF

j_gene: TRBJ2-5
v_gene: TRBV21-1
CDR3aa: CASSSRTERTQYF

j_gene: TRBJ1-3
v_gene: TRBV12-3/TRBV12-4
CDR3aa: CASSAFGNTIYF

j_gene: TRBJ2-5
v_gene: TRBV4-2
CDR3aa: CASSLLDREETQYF

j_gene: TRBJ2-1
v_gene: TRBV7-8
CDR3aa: CASSFGTSGRNEQFF

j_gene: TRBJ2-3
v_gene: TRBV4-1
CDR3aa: CASSQDRSSGKSTDTQYF

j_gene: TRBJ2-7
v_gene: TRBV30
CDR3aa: CACRETEYRSSYEQYF

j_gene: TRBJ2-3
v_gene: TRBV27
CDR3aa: CASSLDPANTQYF

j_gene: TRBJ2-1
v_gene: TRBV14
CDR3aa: CASSQTSVLREFF

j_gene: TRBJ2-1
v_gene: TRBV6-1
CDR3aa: CASIPLAGSYNEQFF

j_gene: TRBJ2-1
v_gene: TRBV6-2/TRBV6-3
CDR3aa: CASSYSIGQGPYNEQFF

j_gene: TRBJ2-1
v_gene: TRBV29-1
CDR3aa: CSAEEVYNEQFF

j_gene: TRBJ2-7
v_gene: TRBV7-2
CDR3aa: CASSPIAPSYEQYF

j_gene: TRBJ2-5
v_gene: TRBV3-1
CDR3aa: CASSQDGSLETQYF

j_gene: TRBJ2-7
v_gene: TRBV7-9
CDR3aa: CASSPPPGEQYF